This T cell receptor (beta chain) appears in the sequencing data of a study of cytomegalovirus exposure and HLA in healthy donors. Study-level results: Altogether, 150 to 200 TCR beta chains were recorded as cytomegalovirus-associated.

Concerning this clone itself: The antigen remains unidentified.

The data were produced by immunoSEQ multiplex PCR, yet TCRdb's version contains in-frame clones alone and is incomplete. The top ten clones hold around 1% of a sample with fewer than 400,000 clones, over 75% of them seen once. The junction had 5 bases not matched to a gene; V was cut back by 0 bases and J by 4 bases. This CDR3 region has 16 residues. Germline CDR1 reads SGHRS; CDR2 reads YFSETQ. The chain is built from TRBV5-1 and TRBJ2-3, with 10 nucleotides matching TRBD2. The material sequenced was PBMCs. This clonotype was sampled from a man younger than 40 in good health and CMV-seronegative. The CDR3 sequence is CASSLAPSGGSDTQYF. CDR3 bases: TGCGCCAGCAGCTTGGCCCCTAGCGGGGGTTCAGATACGCAGTATTTT.